This is a list of T cell receptor beta chains from one sample in a study of early T cells in non-severe SARS-CoV-2 infection. Via MiXCR, TCRdb re-called the 5' RACE reads, giving one row per CDR3 protein. Counted here are some 57,000 distinct CDR3 sequences, roughly a tenth occurring once; the ten biggest clones make up around 4.1%. The source material was whole blood. These TCRs come from an adult who was a healthcare worker with PCR-confirmed SARS-CoV-2 infection or an uninfected control (not recorded which). CDR3s include the opening cysteine and the closing phenylalanine or tryptophan. The order of the fields is V gene, J gene, D gene, clone size, CDR3 protein, CDR3 DNA. The D gene is left open where the match is weak. Not all rows give a size; the values are once, few, many and, for expanded clones, a class.

>TRBV20-1|TRBJ1-5|TRBD1|many
CSASAGQGSNQPQHF
TGCAGTGCTAGTGCGGGACAGGGTAGCAATCAGCCCCAGCATTTT
>TRBV7-6|TRBJ1-5|TRBD1|.
CASSPVEGAHQPQHF
TGTGCCAGCAGTCCTGTGGAGGGGGCGCATCAGCCCCAGCATTTT
>TRBV7-8|TRBJ2-1|TRBD2|.
CASGTAGAYNEQFF
TGCGCCAGCGGGACGGCGGGGGCCTACAATGAGCAGTTCTTC
>TRBV16|TRBJ2-7|.|.
CASSQTVAGEQYF
TGTGCCAGCAGCCAAACAGTGGCGGGAGAGCAGTACTTC
>TRBV24-1|TRBJ2-3|.|many
CATSLTGDTDTQYF
TGTGCCACCAGTCTCACCGGGGACACAGATACGCAGTATTTT
>TRBV28|TRBJ1-2|TRBD1|many
CASSFNRGRGYGYTF
TGTGCCAGCAGTTTTAACAGGGGGCGAGGCTATGGCTACACCTTC
>TRBV30|TRBJ2-1|.|few
CAWSAVGSYNEQFF
TGTGCCTGGAGTGCCGTGGGTTCCTACAATGAGCAGTTCTTC
>TRBV5-8|TRBJ2-4|TRBD1|few
CASSSPGQGNIQYF
TGTGCCAGCAGCTCTCCGGGACAGGGAAACATTCAGTACTTC
>TRBV6-1|TRBJ1-1|TRBD1|few
CASRRGQGDTEAFF
TGTGCCAGCAGGAGGGGACAGGGGGACACTGAAGCTTTCTTT
>TRBV6-2/TRBV6-3|TRBJ1-2|.|few
CASREETNYGYTF
TGTGCCAGCAGAGAAGAAACTAACTATGGCTACACCTTC
>TRBV12-3/TRBV12-4|TRBJ1-1|.|many
CASSFGGLSEAFF
TGTGCCAGCAGTTTTGGGGGGCTCTCTGAAGCTTTCTTT
>TRBV7-3|TRBJ2-1|TRBD2|many
CASSTSASRDNEQFF
TGTGCCAGCAGCACTAGCGCCAGCCGAGACAATGAGCAGTTCTTC
>TRBV2|TRBJ2-5|.|few
CASSERGRQETQYF
TGTGCCAGCAGTGAAAGGGGGAGGCAAGAGACCCAGTACTTC
>TRBV4-1|TRBJ1-4|.|.
CASSQRSRGPNEKLFF
TGCGCCAGCAGCCAAAGATCCCGGGGGCCAAATGAAAAACTGTTTTTT
>TRBV7-2|TRBJ2-1|.|few
CASSPAANTYNEQFF
TGTGCCAGCAGCCCGGCGGCGAACACCTACAATGAGCAGTTCTTC
>TRBV5-1|TRBJ1-3|.|many
CASSTQEANTIYF
TGCGCCAGCAGCACCCAGGAAGCAAACACCATATATTTT
>TRBV6-2/TRBV6-3|TRBJ2-5|TRBD2|many
CASRPTSGGSETQYF
TGTGCCAGCAGACCGACTAGCGGGGGAAGCGAGACCCAGTACTTC
>TRBV6-2/TRBV6-3|TRBJ2-1|.|many
CASSYSPWNEQFF
TGTGCCAGCAGTTACTCGCCATGGAATGAGCAGTTCTTC
>TRBV5-1|TRBJ1-2|TRBD1|many
CASSLAGTDPYTF
TGCGCCAGCAGCTTGGCCGGGACAGATCCTTACACCTTC
>TRBV7-3|TRBJ2-3|TRBD2|many
CASSLAGGTDTQYF
TGTGCCAGCAGCTTGGCGGGGGGCACAGATACGCAGTATTTT
>TRBV20-1|TRBJ2-7|.|many
CSASPRPEGREQYF
TGCAGTGCCTCGCCTAGGCCGGAAGGGCGCGAGCAGTACTTC
>TRBV10-2|TRBJ1-3|.|many
CASSESSLGDTIYF
TGCGCCAGCAGTGAGTCTTCGCTCGGGGACACCATATATTTT
>TRBV7-2|TRBJ1-6|TRBD1|many
CASSAGQGSPLHF
TGTGCCAGCAGCGCGGGACAGGGTTCACCCCTCCACTTT
>TRBV12-5|TRBJ2-1|.|many
CASGLVLAQFF
TGTGCTAGTGGTTTGGTACTAGCACAGTTCTTC
>TRBV2|TRBJ2-5|TRBD2|.
CASFSGRASETQYF
TGTGCCAGCTTTAGCGGGAGGGCATCAGAGACCCAGTACTTC
>TRBV5-1|TRBJ1-6|TRBD1|many
CASRGTEDSPLHF
TGCGCCAGCCGGGGGACAGAGGATTCACCCCTCCACTTT
>TRBV7-2|TRBJ2-1|.|few
CASSLDHWGDEQFF
TGTGCCAGCAGCTTGGATCACTGGGGGGATGAGCAGTTCTTC
>TRBV5-1|TRBJ2-5|.|.
CASSSGEETQYF
TGCGCCAGCAGCAGCGGAGAAGAGACCCAGTACTTC
>TRBV4-1|TRBJ2-3|.|many
CASSQQTQPGADTQYF
TGCGCCAGCAGCCAACAAACCCAACCGGGGGCAGATACGCAGTATTTT
>TRBV4-1|TRBJ2-7|.|.
CASSQVPGPYEQYF
TGCGCCAGCAGCCAAGTGCCGGGCCCCTACGAGCAGTACTTC
>TRBV7-7|TRBJ2-7|TRBD2|many
CASSPGLAGAYEQYF
TGTGCCAGCAGCCCTGGACTAGCGGGGGCCTACGAGCAGTACTTC
>TRBV5-1|TRBJ2-3|TRBD1|few
CASSPTPTGTGLADTQYF
TGCGCCAGCAGCCCGACCCCAACCGGGACAGGGTTGGCAGATACGCAGTATTTT